The present T cell receptor (beta chain) was sequenced within a study of shared clonotypes between healthy human individuals. Findings and caveats of the study: Non-shared clonotypes showed lower generation probabilities than clonotypes common to all four donors. Represented diversity, genetic and exposure-history alike, was limited by few donors.

Some clones are missing from TCRdb's copy, which holds only in-frame ones; the method was immunoSEQ multiplex PCR. Among under 1,900,000 clones listed, 98% were seen once. Trimming removed 6 bases from V and 5 bases from J; junction bases left unmatched: 7. CDR3 length: 16 residues. Germline CDR1 ENHRY, CDR2 SYGVKD. Points on this clone: Antigen specificity is unknown.

The sequence was collected from a man aged 25 to 40 in good health. The sequenced sample consisted of naive CD4+ T cells sorted from blood. Documented subset: CD45RA+ positively selected. The chain employs TRBV10-3 and TRBJ2-2; 12 nucleotides line up with TRBD1. The chain's CDR3 is CAIRRDRGLRTGELFF. The CDR3 region has the DNA TGTGCCATCAGGAGGGACAGGGGGCTCAGGACCGGGGAGCTGTTTTTT.